This T cell receptor beta chain was sequenced for a study of CD8+ T cells in alopecia areata. Turning to the study itself: The study gave treated patients oral tofacitinib at 5 to 10 mg twice daily. Patients remained on tofacitinib for 6 to 18 months and then went 6 months without it. Study-level findings and limits: For patients receiving tofacitinib, scalp clonality and expanded CD8+ clones among the top 100 significantly decreased. Patients showed less clear TCR sequence sharing than mice, possibly partly because of HLA diversity.

Investigators isolated RNA and reverse transcribed it into cDNA to act as the sequencing template. The assay was immunoSEQ multiplex PCR, and TCRdb's table has in-frame clones only and misses some. This sample yields 180,000 or so clones, of which nearly 60% are seen a single time; roughly 5% belongs to the top ten. V dropped 1 base and J dropped 2 bases, with 6 bases sitting between them. Germline CDR1 reads GTSNPN; CDR2 reads SVGIG (reference sequence). CDR3 size: 13 residues. This clone has a handful of counts. Its antigen is still unknown. Treatment specified: oral pan-JAK inhibitor, 5-10 mg twice daily.

This chain links TRBV30 with TRBJ2-1, with D perhaps matching TRBD2 (5 bases). This specimen was CD4+ T cells sorted from blood, taken at week 24, from a patient treated with tofacitinib. The clonotype was recovered from a human donor with alopecia areata. The CDR3 DNA follows: TGTGCCTGGAGTGCGGGAACCTACAATGAGCAGTTCTTC. This codes for CAWSAGTYNEQFF.